This T cell receptor beta chain was profiled in a study of beta chain features in type 1 diabetes. Notes on the study in general: Moderate but significant shortening of TCRB CDR3s was recorded in all four CD4+ subsets from Type 1 diabetes patients.

cDNA synthesis used the whole RNA isolate, giving expressed TCRB sequences. Clones were sequenced by immunoSEQ multiplex PCR, and TCRdb holds only the in-frame ones, with some missing. The data contain 150,000 to 200,000 clones, more than 60% of them singletons. CDR1 and CDR2 (germline): LGHNA, YSLEER. The CDR3 runs to 14 residues. The V and J ends lost 0 bases and 8 bases respectively, with 13 bases between them. This clone came up a few times. Antigen unknown. The receptor's source is a man aged 30-40 years with type 1 diabetes. The chain carries TRBV4-3 and TRBJ1-2, with D possibly TRBD1 on 6 matching bases. The sequencing sample was made of naive CD4+ T cells from blood. Here the CDR3 reads CASSQDTGTGGYTF. The DNA of the CDR3 is TGCGCCAGCAGCCAAGATACAGGGACGGGCGGCTACACCTTC.